Listed here are 18 T cell receptor beta chains from one sample, sequenced in a study of T cell responses to AZD1222 COVID-19 vaccine. Data came from immunoSEQ multiplex PCR; TCRdb stores just in-frame clones and leaves some out. Here the sample spans about 180,000 clones, around 91% being singletons. The starting material was peripheral blood, obtained on day 0 of AZD1222 vaccination. These receptors were taken from an adult in good health.

V is TRBV6-2 or TRBV6-3 and J is TRBJ1-5; D uncertain. This CDR3 region has 15 residues. Germline CDR1 is MNHEY and CDR2 is SVGEGT. V lost 3 bases and J lost 4, with 13 bases in between. The CDR3 DNA is TGTGCCAGCAGTTATCGACGGGAAAAAAATCAGCCCCAGCATTTT. Translating it yields CASSYRREKNQPQHF.

The chain employs TRBV3-1 (or the pseudogene TRBV3-2) and TRBJ2-6, with D unresolved. In germline, CDR1 is LGHDT, CDR2 YNNKEL (reference sequence). V lost 4 bases and J 0 bases, leaving 7 bases between the germline ends. This CDR3 is 15 amino acids long. Here the CDR3 DNA reads TGTGCCAGCAGCCCCGGCCTCTCTGGGGCCAACGTCCTGACTTTC. As protein: CASSPGLSGANVLTF.

In its sample, this clone was seen a few times. This chain uses TRBV2 with TRBJ2-1, with 9 bases fitting TRBD2. CDR3 length: 14 amino acids. Germline CDR1 reads SNHLY; CDR2 reads FYNNEI. V gave up 3 bases and J gave up 3 bases; unmatched junction bases: 0. The CDR3 DNA sequence: TGTGCCAGCAGTGAGCGGGGGGGCTACAATGAGCAGTTCTTC. Translation gives CASSERGGYNEQFF.

The chain combines TRBV5-1 with TRBJ2-3; maybe TRBD1 (5 bases). The germline CDR1 and CDR2 sequences are SGHRS and YFSETQ. The CDR3 is made up of 18 amino acids. V lost 4 bases and J lost 3, with 24 bases in between. The CDR3 protein is CASSLPRAGAEETDTQYF. The CDR3, as DNA: TGCGCCAGCAGCCTGCCACGAGCTGGGGCCGAGGAAACAGATACGCAGTATTTT.

CDR3 nucleotides: TGTGCCAGCAGCCAATACAGGGGTATCACTGAAGCTTTCTTT. This codes for CASSQYRGITEAFF. V and J are TRBV3-1 (or the pseudogene TRBV3-2) and TRBJ1-1; 7 positions agree with TRBD1. The CDR3 runs to 14 residues. Germline V gene lookup returns CDR1 LGHDT and CDR2 YNNKEL (reference sequence). V dropped 2 bases and J dropped 4; count of bases not matched to a gene: 4.

This clone has a handful of counts. CDR3 amino acids: CATSDTGTSGVNEQFF. CDR3 DNA sequence: TGTGCCACCAGTGACACCGGGACTAGCGGGGTAAATGAGCAGTTCTTC. This sequence joins TRBV24-1 and TRBJ2-1; 13 bases fit TRBD2. Trimming cost V 4 bases and J 7 bases; bases outside gene matches: 6. The V gene's germline CDR1 is KGHDR and CDR2 SFDVKD. This CDR3 is 16 amino acids long.

The genes are TRBV7-3 and TRBJ2-3; the D is unclear. Trimming shortened V by 5 bases and J by 3 bases, and 15 bases separated the two germline ends. Germline-derived CDR1 and CDR2 are SGHTA and FQGTGA. This CDR3 spans 15 amino acids. CDR3 sequence (DNA): TGTGCCAGCAGCCGGACCCCTGAGACGACAGATACGCAGTATTTT. It encodes CASSRTPETTDTQYF.

This rearrangement joins TRBV11-2 to TRBJ1-6, with D perhaps matching TRBD1 (6 bases). Deletions cut 3 bases from V and 7 bases from J, with 10 bases between. CDR1 SGHAT and CDR2 FQNNGV come from the germline V gene. CDR3 size: 14 residues. The CDR3 sequence: CASSLNRVNSPLHF. For the CDR3, the DNA is TGTGCCAGCAGCTTGAACAGGGTGAATTCACCCCTCCACTTT.

The chain employs TRBV28 and TRBJ1-5; 7 bases agree with TRBD1. J gave up 2 bases and V 4 bases, and 5 bases lay outside the gene matches. This CDR3 comprises 15 residues. The germline V gene encodes CDR1 MDHEN and CDR2 SYDVKM. CDR3 sequence (DNA): TGTGCCAGCAGTTCCCTTGGACAGGGCAATCAGCCCCAGCATTTT. It specifies CASSSLGQGNQPQHF.

The chain is built from TRBV4-3 and TRBJ2-1; D is unresolved. Germline CDR1 reads LGHNA; CDR2 reads YSLEER. Trimming left V 1 base short and J 4 bases short, with 11 bases between. The CDR3 spans 15 residues. The CDR3, as DNA: TGCGCCAGCAGCCAAGTGAACTCCGGGTACAATGAGCAGTTCTTC. Protein sequence: CASSQVNSGYNEQFF.

The V and J genes are TRBV2 and TRBJ2-5; D is ambiguous. Per the germline V gene, CDR1 is SNHLY and CDR2 is FYNNEI. CDR3 size: 13 residues. Deletions cut 4 bases from V and 0 bases from J, with 6 bases between. The CDR3 loop is CASSVLYQETQYF. DNA of the CDR3: TGTGCCAGCAGTGTGCTGTACCAAGAGACCCAGTACTTC.

For this clone: At the DNA level, this CDR3 is encoded by other sequences in the same sample as well. This chain joins TRBV7-2 and TRBJ2-7, with 7 bases lining up with TRBD1. Germline V gene data show CDR1 as SGHTA and CDR2 as FQGNSA. The CDR3 extends over 15 amino acids. V shed 5 bases, J shed 0 bases, and the junction held 7 bases outside the gene matches. CDR3 nucleotides: TGTGCCAGCAGCGGTTCGACAGGGCGCTCCTACGAGCAGTACTTC. It is translated as CASSGSTGRSYEQYF.

J is TRBJ1-2 and V is TRBV18, with D perhaps matching TRBD1 (5 bases). Germline V CDR1 and CDR2: KGHSH, LQKENI. The CDR3 spans 17 residues. V lost 2 bases, J lost 8 bases, and 24 bases lay in between. The CDR3 nucleotides are TGTGCCAGCTCACCATATCGGGGCGCCACTTCAATTGAGGGCTACACCTTC. Residues: CASSPYRGATSIEGYTF.

The genes are TRBV13 and TRBJ2-3, with 8 positions matching TRBD2. CDR1 and CDR2 from the germline V gene are PRHDT and FYEKMQ (reference sequence). The CDR3 has 15 amino acids. Unmatched junction bases numbered 2, after V lost 2 bases and J lost 1 base. This CDR3 is CASSLTGGGTDTQYF. The CDR3 DNA follows: TGTGCCAGCAGCTTAACGGGGGGGGGCACAGATACGCAGTATTTT.

The chain combines TRBV11-2 with TRBJ2-3; 7 nucleotides match TRBD2. V shed 5 bases, J shed 2 bases, and the junction held 16 bases outside the gene matches. The germline CDR1 and CDR2 sequences are SGHAT and FQNNGV. This CDR3 is 18 amino acids long. The CDR3 sequence: CASSDPNGASGHTDTQYF. DNA of the CDR3: TGTGCCAGCAGCGATCCCAACGGGGCTAGCGGACACACAGATACGCAGTATTTT.

The chain recombines TRBV7-2 with TRBJ1-3, with 7 bases fitting TRBD1. Germline V gene sequence: CDR1 SGHTA, CDR2 FQGNSA. The CDR3 has 14 residues. V trimming: 6 bases; J trimming: 1 base; junction bases outside the gene matches: 3. CDR3: CASSTTGSGNTIYF. DNA of the CDR3: TGTGCCAGCAGTACGACAGGGTCTGGAAACACCATATATTTT.

Here the CDR3 reads CASSFGVNTGELFF. Here the CDR3 DNA reads TGTGCCAGCAGTTTCGGTGTGAACACCGGGGAGCTGTTTTTT. The rearrangement joins TRBV27 to TRBJ2-2; D gene unclear. V was cut by 3 bases and J by 1 base, with 6 bases left in between. The CDR3 is 14 residues long. Germline V gene sequence: CDR1 MNHEY, CDR2 SMNVEV (reference sequence).

V and J are TRBV29-1 and TRBJ1-3; tentative D call: TRBD1 (6 bases). Trimming took 4 bases from V and 0 from J, leaving 7 bases between them. This CDR3 is 13 amino acids long. Per germline, CDR1 SQVTM and CDR2 ANQGSEA. The CDR3 sequence: CSVVDSSGNTIYF. The CDR3 nucleotides read TGCAGCGTTGTGGACAGCTCTGGAAACACCATATATTTT.